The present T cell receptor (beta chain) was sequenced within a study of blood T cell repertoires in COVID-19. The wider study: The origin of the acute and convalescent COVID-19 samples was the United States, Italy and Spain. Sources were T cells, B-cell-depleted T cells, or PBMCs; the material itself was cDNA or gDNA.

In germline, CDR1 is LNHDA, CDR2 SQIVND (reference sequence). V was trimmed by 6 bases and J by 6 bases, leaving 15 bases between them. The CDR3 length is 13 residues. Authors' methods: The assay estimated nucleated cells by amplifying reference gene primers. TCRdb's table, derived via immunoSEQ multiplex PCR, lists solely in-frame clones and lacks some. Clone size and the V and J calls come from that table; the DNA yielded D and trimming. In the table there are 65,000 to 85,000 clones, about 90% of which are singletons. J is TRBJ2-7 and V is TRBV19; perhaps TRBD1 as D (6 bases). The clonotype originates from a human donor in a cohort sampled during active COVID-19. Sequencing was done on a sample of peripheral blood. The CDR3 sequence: CASRRFGQIEQYF. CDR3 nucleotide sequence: TGTGCCAGTAGGCGCTTTGGACAGATCGAGCAGTACTTC.